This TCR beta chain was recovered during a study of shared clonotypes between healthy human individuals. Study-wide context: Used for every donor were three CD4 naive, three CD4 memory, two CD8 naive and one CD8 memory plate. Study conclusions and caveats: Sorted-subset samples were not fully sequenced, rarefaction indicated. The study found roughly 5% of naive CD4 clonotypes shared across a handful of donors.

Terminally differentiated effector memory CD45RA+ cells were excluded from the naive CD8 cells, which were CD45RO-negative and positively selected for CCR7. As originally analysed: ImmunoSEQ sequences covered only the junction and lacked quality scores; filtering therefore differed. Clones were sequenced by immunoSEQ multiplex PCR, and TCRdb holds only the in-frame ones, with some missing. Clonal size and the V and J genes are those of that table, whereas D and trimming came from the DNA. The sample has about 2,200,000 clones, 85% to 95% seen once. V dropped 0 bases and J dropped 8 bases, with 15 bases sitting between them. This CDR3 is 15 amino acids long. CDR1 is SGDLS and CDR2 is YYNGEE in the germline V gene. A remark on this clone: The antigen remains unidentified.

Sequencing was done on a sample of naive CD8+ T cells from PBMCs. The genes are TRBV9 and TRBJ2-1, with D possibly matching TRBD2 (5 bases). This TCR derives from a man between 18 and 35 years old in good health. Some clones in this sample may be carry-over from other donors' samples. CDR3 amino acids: CASSVGRAFGDEQFF. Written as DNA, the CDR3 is TGTGCCAGCAGCGTAGGGCGGGCATTCGGCGATGAGCAGTTCTTC.